This entry lists 12 T cell receptor beta chains sequenced from one sample in a study of T cell responses to AZD1222 COVID-19 vaccine. Profiling relied on immunoSEQ multiplex PCR, and the TCRdb table lists in-frame clones only, not all of them. Here the sample spans roughly 120,000 clones, 70% to 90% being singletons. The starting material was peripheral blood, obtained on day 0 of AZD1222 vaccination. Receptors were obtained from an adult in good health.

This rearrangement joins TRBV3-1 (or the pseudogene TRBV3-2) to TRBJ1-2; 9 bases map to TRBD1. The CDR3 sequence is 16 residues long. V lost 5 bases to trimming and J lost 8 bases; unmatched junction nucleotides: 15. In germline, CDR1 is LGHDT, CDR2 YNNKEL (reference sequence). The CDR3 DNA sequence: TGTGCCAGCAGCTATTATATGACAGGGGGAGAATGGGGCTACACCTTC. This sequence encodes CASSYYMTGGEWGYTF.

The chain has TRBV9 and TRBJ1-5; D gene ambiguous. The germline V gene has CDR1 SGDLS and CDR2 YYNGEE. Trimming shortened V by 5 bases and J by 0 bases, and 9 bases separated the two germline ends. This CDR3 contains 14 residues. CDR3 region: CASSSDLSNQPQHF. CDR3 nucleotides: TGTGCCAGCAGTTCAGACCTTAGCAATCAGCCCCAGCATTTT.

This CDR3 reads CASSLGGPDTQYF. The CDR3 DNA reads TGTGCCAGCAGTTTGGGAGGGCCAGATACGCAGTATTTT. This chain connects TRBV12-3 or TRBV12-4 to TRBJ2-3; 7 nucleotides align to TRBD2. J was trimmed by 4 bases and V by 3 bases; bases with no gene match: 1. This CDR3 is built from 13 residues.

The chain is built from TRBV11-2 and TRBJ2-2; TRBD1 matches 7 bases. The V and J ends lost 6 bases and 7 bases, in that order; junction bases with no gene match: 8. This CDR3 spans 14 amino acids. Germline values: CDR1 SGHAT, CDR2 FQNNGV. The DNA for the CDR3 is TGTGCCAGCAGACCCACAGGGGATAACGGGGAGCTGTTTTTT. Translating gives CASRPTGDNGELFF. The full variable domain, with the rest looked up from reference TRBV11-2 and TRBJ2-2, is EAGVAQSPRYKIIEKRQSVAFWCNPISGHATLYWYQQILGQGPKLLIQFQNNGVVDDSQLPKDRFSAERLKGVDSTLKIQPAKLEDSAVYLCASRPTGDNGELFFGEGSRLTVL.

This chain connects TRBV24-1 to TRBJ2-1; D is ambiguous. CDR1 KGHDR and CDR2 SFDVKD come from the germline V gene. Between the trimmed V and J ends, which lost 5 bases and 0 bases, there was a span of 10 bases. This CDR3 region has 15 residues. CDR3 in amino acids: CATSGLDPSYNEQFF. The CDR3 DNA reads as TGTGCCACCAGTGGCTTGGATCCCTCCTACAATGAGCAGTTCTTC.

In nucleotides, the CDR3 is TGTGCCAGCAGTTACAATCCGCGGCTCGACGAGCAGTACTTC. Its translation is CASSYNPRLDEQYF. The rearrangement joins TRBV6-6 to TRBJ2-7; D gene uncertain. Germline CDR1 MNHNY, CDR2 SVGAGI (reference sequence). The CDR3 is 14 amino acids. V was shortened by 2 bases and J by 5 bases, with 13 bases between the two germline ends.

The rearrangement uses TRBV7-6 and TRBJ1-5, with D maybe TRBD1 (5 bases). V was shortened by 2 bases and J by 4 bases, with 6 bases between the two germline ends. The germline CDR1 and CDR2 sequences are SGHVS and FNYEAQ. The CDR3 runs 13 residues. CDR3: CASSLRGNQPQHF. The CDR3 coding sequence is TGTGCCAGCAGCTTAAGGGGTAATCAGCCCCAGCATTTT. Using reference TRBV7-6 and TRBJ1-5 for the parts outside the CDR3, the full variable domain is GAGVSQSPRYKVTKRGQDVALRCDPISGHVSLYWYRQALGQGPEFLTYFNYEAQQDKSGLPNDRFSAERPEGSISTLTIQRTEQRDSAMYRCASSLRGNQPQHFGDGTRLSIL.

The chain employs TRBV9 and TRBJ1-5, with D tentatively TRBD1 (5 bases). Trimming removed 4 bases at V and 0 bases at J, with 20 bases between. This CDR3 comprises 18 residues. Germline assignment: CDR1 SGDLS and CDR2 YYNGEE. Written as DNA, the CDR3 is TGTGCCAGCAGCACCAACCAAGGGACGGTTGATAGCAATCAGCCCCAGCATTTT. Its protein is CASSTNQGTVDSNQPQHF.

The rearrangement uses TRBV18 and TRBJ1-1; no clear D. Germline V lookup: CDR1 KGHSH, CDR2 LQKENI. V lost 1 base to trimming and J lost 1 base, with 10 bases between them. The CDR3 length is 15 residues. As DNA, the CDR3 is TGTGCCAGCTCACCACAAGGGTTTGGGAACACTGAAGCTTTCTTT. It specifies CASSPQGFGNTEAFF.

The chain uses TRBV2 and TRBJ1-1, with 9 bases that match TRBD1. The CDR3 length is 14 residues. Germline CDR1 and CDR2: SNHLY and FYNNEI. V lost 6 bases, J lost 0 bases, and 2 bases stayed unmatched. CDR3 in DNA: TGTGCCAGCAGCGGACAGGGGTTGAACACTGAAGCTTTCTTT. Its translation is CASSGQGLNTEAFF.

V and J are TRBV5-1 and TRBJ2-7, with 9 bases lining up with TRBD2. This CDR3 has 14 amino acids. Unmatched junction bases numbered 9, after V lost 6 bases and J lost 5 bases. Germline loops: CDR1 SGHRS, CDR2 YFSETQ. The DNA of the CDR3 is TGCGCCAGCACTCCGACTAGCGGAATCCACGAGCAGTACTTC. The encoded protein is CASTPTSGIHEQYF.

This chain connects TRBV6-5 to TRBJ2-1; 12 positions agree with TRBD2. CDR1 is MNHEY, CDR2 SVGAGI, per germline. The CDR3 is 15 residues long. V was clipped by 5 bases and J by 13 bases; unmatched bases: 12. This CDR3 is CASSPGLAGLLPQFF. CDR3 nucleotide sequence: TGTGCCAGCAGTCCCGGACTAGCGGGACTGCTACCCCAGTTCTTC.